This entry is about one T cell receptor beta chain. What it recognizes is unknown. Time point specified: newly diagnosed, previously untreated cHL patient sample. Using immunoSEQ multiplex PCR, the repertoire was profiled, and TCRdb retains in-frame clones only, with some absent. The table lists 20,000 to 25,000 clones, 94% of them singletons. These data belong to a study of PD-1 blockade in classical Hodgkin lymphoma. Whole-study results and caveats: Compared with healthy donors, newly diagnosed patients reportedly showed lower baseline TCR diversity.

There are 13 residues in the CDR3. Trimming pared 1 base from V and 8 bases from J, leaving 11 bases between. Germline V gives CDR1 MNHEY, CDR2 SMNVEV (reference sequence). The sequencing input was peripheral blood mononuclear cells (PBMCs). This TCR was sampled from a human donor with classical Hodgkin lymphoma. This rearrangement joins TRBV27 to TRBJ1-1; possible D gene TRBD1, 6 bases. CDR3 coding DNA: TGTGCCAGCAGTTTATTCAGGGGTCTAGAAGCTTTCTTT. Amino acid sequence: CASSLFRGLEAFF.